Listed below are T cell receptor beta chains from one sample, sequenced in a study of CD8+CD57+ T cells in acquired aplastic anemia. TCRdb redid the calling of the reads with MiXCR, one entry per CDR3 protein. The sample shows around 200,000 distinct CDR3 sequences, 48% of them seen only once. The sequenced sample consisted of sorted CD4+, CD8+, or CD8+CD57+ T cells (not recorded which) from PBMCs. These receptors were taken from a human donor with aplastic anemia. CDR3s include the opening cysteine and the closing phenylalanine or tryptophan. D genes are given only for firm matches. Only some rows state a clone size, as once, few, many or a class for expanded clones.

>TRBJ1-5|few|TRBV25-1|-
CASSFGDSNQPQHF
TGTGCCAGCAGTTTTGGAGATAGCAATCAGCCCCAGCATTTT
>TRBJ2-1|-|TRBV5-1|TRBD2
CASSFLTSGSTNEQFF
TGCGCCAGCAGCTTCTTGACTAGCGGGAGTACGAATGAGCAGTTCTTC
>TRBJ2-5|many|TRBV5-1|TRBD1
CASSDPGQGETQYF
TGCGCCAGCAGCGATCCCGGACAGGGCGAGACCCAGTACTTC
>TRBJ2-7|-|TRBV7-9|TRBD2
CASSFSGGPYEQYF
TGTGCCAGCAGCTTCAGCGGGGGCCCCTACGAGCAGTACTTC
>TRBJ1-1|many|TRBV9|-
CASSPLGHPNTEAFF
TGTGCCAGCAGCCCTCTGGGACACCCGAACACTGAAGCTTTCTTT
>TRBJ2-5|-|TRBV7-2|TRBD1
CASSQKSQGWETQYF
TGTGCCAGCAGCCAAAAGTCACAGGGGTGGGAGACCCAGTACTTC
>TRBJ2-3|-|TRBV29-1|-
CSVEVGGGLDTQYF
TGCAGCGTTGAAGTGGGGGGGGGCCTTGATACGCAGTATTTT
>TRBJ2-7|-|TRBV7-3|-
CASSLTGAAGQYF
TGTGCCAGCAGCTTAACAGGAGCGGCAGGGCAGTACTTC
>TRBJ2-6|-|TRBV29-1|-
CSVVWPQRSGANVLTF
TGCAGCGTGGTCTGGCCGCAACGCTCTGGGGCCAACGTCCTGACTTTC
>TRBJ2-7|-|TRBV7-8|-
CASSLVSGAYEQYF
TGTGCCAGCAGCTTAGTTTCGGGCGCCTACGAGCAGTACTTC
>TRBJ2-1|few|TRBV24-1|-
CATSEAQSIEQFF
TGTGCCACCAGTGAAGCACAGAGCATCGAGCAGTTCTTC
>TRBJ2-3|-|TRBV10-1|TRBD1
CASSVTGGTDTQYF
TGCGCCAGCAGTGTGACAGGGGGGACAGATACGCAGTATTTT
>TRBJ1-1|many|TRBV12-5|TRBD1
CASGLVVTGDSEAFF
TGTGCTAGTGGTTTGGTAGTGACAGGGGATTCTGAAGCTTTCTTT
>TRBJ1-4|-|TRBV20-1|-
CSGKTGGNEKLFF
TGCAGTGGCAAGACAGGCGGAAATGAAAAACTGTTTTTT
>TRBJ1-3|-|TRBV20-1|TRBD1
CSARDLLRTGEGGNTIYF
TGCAGTGCTAGAGATCTTTTACGGACAGGGGAAGGTGGAAACACCATATATTTT
>TRBJ2-7|many|TRBV16|-
CASSPYSNSYEQYF
TGTGCCAGCAGCCCTTATTCTAACTCCTACGAGCAGTACTTC
>TRBJ1-1|-|TRBV10-1|-
CASSESRMAGTEAFF
TGCGCCAGCAGTGAGTCGAGGATGGCGGGCACTGAAGCTTTCTTT
>TRBJ2-7|few|TRBV7-9|-
CASSLEALYEQYF
TGTGCCAGCAGCTTGGAAGCCCTCTACGAGCAGTACTTC
>TRBJ1-1|-|TRBV7-9|-
CASSLVWANEAFF
TGTGCCAGCAGCTTAGTGTGGGCGAATGAAGCTTTCTTT
>TRBJ1-2|-|TRBV2|-
CASRGTEYGYTF
TGTGCCAGCAGGGGGACGGAGTATGGCTACACCTTC
>TRBJ2-7|-|TRBV29-1|-
CSVYVAASSYEQYF
TGCAGCGTTTACGTAGCGGCGAGCTCCTACGAGCAGTACTTC
>TRBJ2-3|-|TRBV7-2|-
CASSLVIRDTQYF
TGTGCCAGCAGCTTAGTCATTCGGGATACGCAGTATTTT
>TRBJ1-6|once|TRBV24-1|-
CATSSGDSYNSPLHF
TGTGCCACCAGTTCAGGAGACAGTTATAATTCACCCCTCCACTTT